This TCR beta chain derives from a study of cytomegalovirus exposure and HLA in healthy donors. Points on this clone: Its antigen is unidentified.

Findings and limits, study-wide: With DRB1 most and HLA-C fewest, TCR association rates differed between HLA loci in a later analysis. A later analysis showed that HLA-associated TCR beta chains had undergone more clonal expansion than equally common others. Presence/absence results assume similar sequencing depth per donor, which may not hold. In a later analysis, a missense DCLRE1C variant was linked to TCR beta V- and J-gene trimming.

PCR amplification relied on 60 Vbeta primers (plus 13 Jbeta primers). Method: immunoSEQ multiplex PCR; TCRdb's copy keeps in-frame clones and lacks some. The table lists about 140,000 clones, 70% to 80% of them singletons, with around 3.7% in the top ten. V lost 0 bases and J 5 bases, leaving 13 bases between the germline ends. The CDR3 is 15 amino acids. CDR1 and CDR2 (germline): SGDLS, YYNGEE. The chain recombines TRBV9 with TRBJ2-3, with a weak D call TRBD2 (7 bases). This receptor was identified in a young man in good health and CMV-seronegative. The sample was PBMCs. The CDR3 coding sequence is TGTGCCAGCAGCGTAGGGGGGGGCCTGTTAGATACGCAGTATTTT. As protein: CASSVGGGLLDTQYF.